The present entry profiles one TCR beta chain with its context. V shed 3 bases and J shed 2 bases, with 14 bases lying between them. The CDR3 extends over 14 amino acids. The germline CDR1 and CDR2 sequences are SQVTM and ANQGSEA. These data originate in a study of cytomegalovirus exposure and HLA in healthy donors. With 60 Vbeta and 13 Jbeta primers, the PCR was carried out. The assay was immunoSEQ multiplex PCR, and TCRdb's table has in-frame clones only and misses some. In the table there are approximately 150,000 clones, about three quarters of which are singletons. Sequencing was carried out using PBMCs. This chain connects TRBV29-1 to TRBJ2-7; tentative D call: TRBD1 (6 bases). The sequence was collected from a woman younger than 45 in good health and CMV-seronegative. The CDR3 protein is CSVEAPQGTYEQYF. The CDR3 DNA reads TGCAGCGTTGAGGCTCCACAGGGCACCTACGAGCAGTACTTC.